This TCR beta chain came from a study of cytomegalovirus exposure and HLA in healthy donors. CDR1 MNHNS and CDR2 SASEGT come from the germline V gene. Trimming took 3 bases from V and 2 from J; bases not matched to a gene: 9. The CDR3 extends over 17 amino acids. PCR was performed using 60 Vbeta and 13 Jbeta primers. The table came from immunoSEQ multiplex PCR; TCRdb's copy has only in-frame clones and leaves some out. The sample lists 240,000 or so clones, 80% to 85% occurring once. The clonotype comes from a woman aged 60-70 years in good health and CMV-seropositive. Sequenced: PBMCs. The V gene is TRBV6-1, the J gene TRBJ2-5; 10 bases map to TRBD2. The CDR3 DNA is TGTGCCAGCAGTGACAAGAGCGGGAGGGGGGGGCAAGAGACCCAGTACTTC. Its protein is CASSDKSGRGGQETQYF.